The present TCR beta chain was sequenced within a study of cytomegalovirus exposure and HLA in healthy donors. The overall study: The study placed 80% to 85% of its 398 genotyped donors in the Caucasian-associated ancestry cluster.

13 Jbeta primers and 60 Vbeta primers were used for the PCR. The protocol was immunoSEQ multiplex PCR, while the TCRdb copy is restricted to in-frame clones and leaves out a portion. Among approximately 100,000 clones, 70% to 80% were seen once, and the ten largest hold just over 2%. Germline CDR1 reads WSHSY; CDR2 reads SAAADI. The CDR3 consists of 15 residues. V trimming: 7 bases; J trimming: 5 bases; junction bases outside the gene matches: 8. Each of the donors was a healthy bone marrow donor. The sample comprised PBMCs. This clonotype originated in a human donor in good health. V gene TRBV10-2 combines with J gene TRBJ1-5; the match to TRBD1 covers 10 bases. The CDR3 DNA reads as TGCGCCAGCACCATAACCGGACAGGGGGATCAGCCCCAGCATTTT. Its protein product is CASTITGQGDQPQHF.